These 27 T cell receptor beta chains came from one sample sequenced in a study of blood T cells in healthy people across ages. For the second PCR, which ran for roughly 6 to 11 cycles, a sample-barcoded 5' primer and a J-beta primer mix were used. TCRdb fed the 5' RACE reads into MiXCR, producing one record per CDR3 protein. Of hundreds of thousands of distinct CDR3 sequences detected, roughly 44% appear once; the ten largest clones hold nearly 20%. Sequencing was performed on blood. The receptors come from a man in his fifties or sixties in good health.

The V and J genes are TRBV19 and TRBJ1-2; 9 bases map to TRBD1. The germline gives CDR1 LNHDA, CDR2 SQIVND (reference sequence). J gave up 5 bases and V 10 bases, and 11 bases lay outside the gene matches. The CDR3 extends over 14 amino acids. CDR3 sequence (DNA): TGTGCCATTACGACGGGACAGGGTGGATATGGCTACACCTTC. Translation: CAITTGQGGYGYTF.

A note on this clonotype: One junction end disagrees with the germline gene, perhaps due to a read error. V gene TRBV12-3 or TRBV12-4 combines with J gene TRBJ2-5; 8 positions agree with TRBD2. The CDR3 covers 14 residues. The CDR3 loop is CASSLGGVQEAQYF. The DNA for the CDR3 is TGTGCCAGCAGCCTCGGGGGGGTACAAGAGGCCCAGTACTTC.

In regard to this clonotype: One junction end does not reproduce the germline sequence, and a read error may be involved. The V gene is TRBV20-1, the J gene TRBJ1-5; the D is unclear. The germline V gene encodes CDR1 DFQATT and CDR2 SNEGSKA (reference sequence). The length of the CDR3 is 13 residues. CDR3 amino acids: CSALGHSNQPRHF. In DNA, the CDR3 is TGCAGTGCGCTCGGGCATAGCAATCAGCCCCGGCATTTT.

This clonotype was seen a few times. The chain is built from TRBV12-3 or TRBV12-4 and TRBJ1-5; D remains ambiguous. This CDR3 spans 13 amino acids. Deletions cut 3 bases from V and 4 bases from J, with 7 bases between. CDR3 nucleotide sequence: TGTGCCAGCAGTTTTGCTCTAAATCAGCCCCAGCATTTT. It yields the protein CASSFALNQPQHF.

CDR3 protein: CASSGTGQFTEAFF. DNA for the CDR3: TGTGCCAGCAGTGGGACAGGGCAATTCACTGAAGCTTTCTTT. This chain connects TRBV25-1 to TRBJ1-1, with TRBD1 matching 8 bases. Losses at the gene ends were 4 bases for V and 4 bases for J; bases not matched to a gene: 5. The CDR3 contains 14 residues. Germline V gives CDR1 MGHDK, CDR2 SYGVNS.

The V call is TRBV12-3 or TRBV12-4, the J call TRBJ2-7; 9 nucleotides align to TRBD1. J gave up 7 bases and V 8 bases, and 9 bases lay outside the gene matches. The CDR3 loop spans 13 amino acids. DNA for the CDR3: TGTGCCAGCCTTGGGACAGGGCACAATGAGCAGTACTTC. This sequence encodes CASLGTGHNEQYF.

In this sample, this clonotype turned up once. V and J are TRBV20-1 and TRBJ2-5, with TRBD1 matching over 8 bases. V lost 5 bases and J lost 5; bases outside the gene matches: 7. This CDR3 contains 13 residues. Germline V lookup: CDR1 DFQATT, CDR2 SNEGSKA (reference sequence). The chain's CDR3 is CSALPGGRETQYF. The DNA for the CDR3 is TGCAGTGCTCTTCCAGGGGGCCGGGAGACCCAGTACTTC.

As for this clonotype: With a much larger clone just one base away, this may be a read error. V and J are TRBV7-2 and TRBJ2-1; a weak D match, TRBD1 (5 bases). The V end lost 5 bases, the J end lost 13 bases, and 21 bases lay between the germline ends. Germline values: CDR1 SGHTA, CDR2 FQGNSA. The CDR3 covers 14 residues. The CDR3 region is CASSLGQAQETQFF. The CDR3, as DNA: TGTGCCAGCAGCCTAGGACAAGCCCAAGAGACCCAGTTCTTC.

The CDR3 DNA is TGTGCCAGCACACAGAGGGGACAGGGTTCCACAGATACGCAGTATTTT. Translated: CASTQRGQGSTDTQYF. The J gene is TRBJ2-3, the V gene TRBV6-1; 9 nucleotides agree with TRBD1. The germline V gene has CDR1 MNHNS and CDR2 SASEGT. This CDR3 contains 16 residues. The V gene end was trimmed by 7 bases and the J gene end by 2 bases; junction bases not matched to a gene: 10.

This chain uses TRBV4-3 with TRBJ1-3; D gene unclear. V lost 0 bases to trimming and J lost 0 bases, with 9 bases between them. This CDR3 spans 16 amino acids. From germline, CDR1 is LGHNA and CDR2 YSLEER. This CDR3 is CASSQDGSYSGNTIYF. The CDR3 bases are TGCGCCAGCAGCCAAGATGGGAGTTACTCTGGAAACACCATATATTTT.

The gene calls are TRBV20-1 and TRBJ2-7; D possibly corresponds to TRBD1 (6 bases). This CDR3 is built from 13 residues. CDR1 DFQATT and CDR2 SNEGSKA come from the germline V gene (reference sequence). V lost 4 bases and J 0 bases, leaving 10 bases between the germline ends. The chain's CDR3 is CSATRDNSYEQYF. The CDR3 DNA reads TGCAGTGCTACGAGGGACAACTCCTACGAGCAGTACTTC.

The chain carries TRBV7-9 and TRBJ2-7; tentative D call: TRBD2 (6 bases). The CDR3 runs 13 residues. CDR1 SEHNR and CDR2 FQNEAQ come from the germline V gene (reference sequence). V dropped 7 bases and J dropped 7 bases, with 17 bases sitting between them. In DNA form, the CDR3 reads TGTGCCAGCACCGCGGGACCCCACGGGGAGCAGTACTTC. Translated: CASTAGPHGEQYF.

The chain combines TRBV6-5 with TRBJ1-1, with a possible D match to TRBD1 (5 bases). V was pared by 8 bases and J by 3 bases, with 13 bases between. The CDR3 extends over 13 amino acids. CDR1 and CDR2 (germline): MNHEY, SVGAGI. This CDR3 is CASGAGGYTEAFF. CDR3 DNA: TGTGCCAGCGGCGCCGGGGGATACACTGAAGCTTTCTTT.

This clonotype was observed many times. The chain carries TRBV7-2 and TRBJ2-1; 7 bases line up with TRBD1. V gave up 4 bases and J gave up 10 bases; unmatched junction bases: 19. Germline loops: CDR1 SGHTA, CDR2 FQGNSA. The CDR3 loop spans 17 amino acids. Here the CDR3 reads CASSYGQVVGVLGEQFF. In DNA form, the CDR3 reads TGTGCCAGCAGCTACGGACAGGTTGTGGGGGTACTGGGAGAGCAGTTCTTC.

The rearrangement links TRBV7-9 to TRBJ2-2, with 8 bases fitting TRBD2. This CDR3 is 17 amino acids long. V dropped 4 bases and J dropped 1; count of bases not matched to a gene: 8. The V gene's germline CDR1 is SEHNR and CDR2 FQNEAQ (reference sequence). CDR3 sequence: CASSSRTGTRNTGELFF. CDR3 coding DNA: TGTGCCAGCAGCTCACGAACCGGGACTAGGAACACCGGGGAGCTGTTTTTT.

The chain joins TRBV14 to TRBJ1-2, with 8 nucleotides matching TRBD1. The junction had 7 bases not matched to a gene; V was cut back by 4 bases and J by 3 bases. CDR3 length equals 15 residues. From germline, CDR1 is SGHDN and CDR2 FVKESK. The CDR3 coding sequence is TGTGCCAGCAGCCCTCCGGACAGGGCCTACTATGGCTACACCTTC. Translation: CASSPPDRAYYGYTF.

This clonotype was seen just once. As the CDR3 is not closed by the conserved phenylalanine or tryptophan, this likely results from a read error. The rearrangement joins TRBV27 to TRBJ1-2; weak D call: TRBD1 (6 bases). Germline V CDR1 and CDR2: MNHEY, SMNVEV (reference sequence). The CDR3 is made up of 15 amino acids. The V and J ends lost 6 bases and 5 bases respectively, with 19 bases between them. The DNA of the CDR3 is TGTGCCAGCAGCAGCTATGAGGGGCAGGGGTATGGCTACACCATC. Protein sequence: CASSSYEGQGYGYTI.

The V and J genes are TRBV25-1 and TRBJ2-2; D gene unclear. CDR1 is MGHDK, CDR2 SYGVNS, per germline. Trimming removed 2 bases from V and 1 base from J, with 8 bases in between. There are 15 residues in the CDR3. CDR3 loop: CASSELGKNTGELFF. CDR3 coding DNA: TGTGCCAGCAGTGAACTGGGGAAGAACACCGGGGAGCTGTTTTTT.

This clonotype came up many times. This chain uses TRBV27 with TRBJ2-1; possibly TRBD2 for D (5 bases). V was cut by 8 bases and J by 0 bases, with 11 bases left in between. The CDR3 covers 14 residues. The germline CDR1 and CDR2 sequences are MNHEY and SMNVEV (reference sequence). CDR3 coding DNA: TGTGCCAGCCGGGATGACGGCTCCTACAATGAGCAGTTCTTC. Protein: CASRDDGSYNEQFF.

This clonotype was seen a single time. This sequence may be a read error, since a much larger clone differs from it by one base. The chain carries TRBV20-1 and TRBJ2-3; 9 bases map to TRBD2. This CDR3 is built from 16 residues. V lost 0 bases to trimming and J lost 1 base; unmatched junction nucleotides: 5. CDR1 is DFQATT, CDR2 SNEGSKA, per germline (reference sequence). The CDR3 DNA sequence: TGCAGTGCTAGAGAGTTAGCGGGGGTTTGCACAGATACGCAGTATTTT. Protein: CSARELAGVCTDTQYF.

This rearrangement joins TRBV5-6 to TRBJ2-7; D is perhaps TRBD1 (5 bases). This CDR3 spans 15 amino acids. Trimming took 4 bases from V and 3 from J, leaving 17 bases between them. Per germline, CDR1 SGHDT and CDR2 YYEEEE. CDR3 protein: CASSEAGMPRYEQYF. The CDR3 coding sequence is TGTGCCAGCAGCGAAGCAGGGATGCCCCGCTACGAGCAGTACTTC.

This clonotype was found a few times. The chain recombines TRBV25-1 with TRBJ1-2; D may be TRBD1 (6 bases). Trimming removed 5 bases at V and 7 bases at J, with 14 bases between. In germline, CDR1 is MGHDK, CDR2 SYGVNS. CDR3 length: 13 amino acids. The chain's CDR3 is CASSSAGAGGYTF. CDR3 in DNA: TGTGCCAGCAGTTCAGCGGGGGCGGGTGGCTACACCTTC.

In its sample, this clonotype was seen a few times. The chain links TRBV4-1 to TRBJ2-3; the match to TRBD2 covers 10 bases. Germline lookup yields CDR1 MGHRA and CDR2 YSYEKL. This CDR3 has 15 residues. V gave up 8 bases and J gave up 2 bases; unmatched junction bases: 7. The CDR3 DNA reads as TGCGCCAGCCGGGCTAGCGGGGGTCTCACAGATACGCAGTATTTT. This encodes CASRASGGLTDTQYF.

The V call is TRBV20-1, the J call TRBJ2-7, with a weak D call TRBD2 (6 bases). Trimming removed 1 base at V and 0 bases at J, with 13 bases between. The CDR3 has 15 amino acids. CDR1 is DFQATT and CDR2 is SNEGSKA in the germline V gene (reference sequence). This CDR3 reads CSARGGGGDSYEQYF. CDR3 bases: TGCAGTGCTAGAGGGGGTGGAGGGGACTCCTACGAGCAGTACTTC.

The rearrangement links TRBV7-9 to TRBJ2-5; TRBD1 aligns across 7 bases. Germline V gives CDR1 SEHNR, CDR2 FQNEAQ (reference sequence). The V gene end was trimmed by 5 bases and the J gene end by 11 bases; junction bases not matched to a gene: 17. This CDR3 spans 15 amino acids. In nucleotides, the CDR3 is TGTGCCAGCAGCCCGCGGTCAGGGGGTCCGAATGAGCAGTACTTC. Translating gives CASSPRSGGPNEQYF.

The chain uses TRBV12-3 or TRBV12-4 and TRBJ2-5; D is unclear. The better agreement between TRBJ2-1 and the DNA end casts doubt on the J call. The CDR3 consists of 12 residues. This CDR3 reads CASSLEQETQFF. As DNA, the CDR3 is TGTGCCAGCAGTTTAGAACAAGAGACCCAGTTCTTC.

This clonotype was seen only a few times. The rearrangement joins TRBV29-1 to TRBJ2-3; 9 nucleotides match TRBD2. The length of the CDR3 is 16 residues. J lost 4 bases, V lost 7 bases, and 15 bases had no gene match. CDR1 is SQVTM, CDR2 ANQGSEA, per germline. The CDR3, as DNA: TGCAGCGCCCTCGGGATAGCGGGGGCCCCACCAGATACGCAGTATTTT. Translation: CSALGIAGAPPDTQYF.